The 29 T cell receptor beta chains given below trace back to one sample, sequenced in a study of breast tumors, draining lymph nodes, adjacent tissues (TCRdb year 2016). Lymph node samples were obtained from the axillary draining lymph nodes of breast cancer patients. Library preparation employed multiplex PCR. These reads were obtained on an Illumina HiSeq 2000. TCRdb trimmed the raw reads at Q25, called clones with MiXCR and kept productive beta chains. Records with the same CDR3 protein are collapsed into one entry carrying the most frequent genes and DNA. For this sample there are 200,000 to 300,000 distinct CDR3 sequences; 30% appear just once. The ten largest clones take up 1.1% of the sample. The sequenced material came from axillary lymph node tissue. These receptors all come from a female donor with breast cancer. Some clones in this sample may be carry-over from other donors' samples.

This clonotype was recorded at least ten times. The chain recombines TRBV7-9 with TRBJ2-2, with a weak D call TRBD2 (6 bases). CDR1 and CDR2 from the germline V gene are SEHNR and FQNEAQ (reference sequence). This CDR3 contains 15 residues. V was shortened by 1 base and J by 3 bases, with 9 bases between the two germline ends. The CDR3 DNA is TGTGCCAGCAGCTTAGGTCGGGAGCACACCGGGGAGCTGTTTTTT. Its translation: CASSLGREHTGELFF. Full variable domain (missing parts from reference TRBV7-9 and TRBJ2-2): DTGVSQNPRHKITKRGQNVTFRCDPISEHNRLYWYRQTLGQGPEFLTYFQNEAQLEKSRLLSDRFSAERPKGSFSTLEIQRTEQGDSAMYLCASSLGREHTGELFFGEGSRLTVL.

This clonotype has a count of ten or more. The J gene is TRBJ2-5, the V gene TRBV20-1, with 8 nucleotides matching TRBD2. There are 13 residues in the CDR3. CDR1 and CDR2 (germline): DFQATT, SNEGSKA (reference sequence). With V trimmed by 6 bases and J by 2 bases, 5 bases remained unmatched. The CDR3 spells CSAREGGQETQYF. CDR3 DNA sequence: TGCAGTGCACGGGAGGGGGGGCAAGAGACCCAGTACTTC.

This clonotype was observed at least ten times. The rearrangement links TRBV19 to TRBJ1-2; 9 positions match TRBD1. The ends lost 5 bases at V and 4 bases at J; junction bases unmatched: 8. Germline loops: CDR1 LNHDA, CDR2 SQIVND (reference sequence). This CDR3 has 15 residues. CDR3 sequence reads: CASSVGTGSRYGYTF. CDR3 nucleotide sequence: TGTGCCAGTAGTGTCGGGACAGGGAGTCGCTATGGCTACACCTTC.

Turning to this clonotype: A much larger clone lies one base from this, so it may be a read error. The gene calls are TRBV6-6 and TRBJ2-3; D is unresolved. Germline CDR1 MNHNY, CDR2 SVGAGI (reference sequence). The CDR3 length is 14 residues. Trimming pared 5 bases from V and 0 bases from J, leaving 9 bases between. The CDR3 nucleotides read TGTGCCAGCAGTCACGAATCCAGCACAGATACGCAGTATTTT. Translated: CASSHESSTDTQYF.

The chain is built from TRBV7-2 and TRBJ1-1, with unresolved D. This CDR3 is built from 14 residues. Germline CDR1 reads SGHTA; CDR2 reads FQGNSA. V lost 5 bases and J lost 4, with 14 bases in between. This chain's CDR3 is CASSPSSYLTEAFF. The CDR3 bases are TGTGCCAGCAGCCCGTCTTCTTATCTCACTGAAGCTTTCTTT.

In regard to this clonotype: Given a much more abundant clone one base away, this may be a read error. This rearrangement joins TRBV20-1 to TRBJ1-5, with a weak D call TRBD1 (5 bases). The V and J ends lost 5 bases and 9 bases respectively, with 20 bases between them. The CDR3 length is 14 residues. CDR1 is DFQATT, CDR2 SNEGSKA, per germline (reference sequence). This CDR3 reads CSAPIQGTITPQHF. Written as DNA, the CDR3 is TGCAGTGCTCCTATCCAGGGTACGATAACGCCCCAGCATTTT.

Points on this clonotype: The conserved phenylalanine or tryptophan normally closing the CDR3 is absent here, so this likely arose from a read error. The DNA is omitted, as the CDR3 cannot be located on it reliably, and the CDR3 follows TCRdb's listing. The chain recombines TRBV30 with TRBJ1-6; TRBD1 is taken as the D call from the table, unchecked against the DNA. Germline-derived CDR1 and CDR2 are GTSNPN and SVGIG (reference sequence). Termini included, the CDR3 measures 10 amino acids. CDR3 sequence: CAWSVEGTRN.

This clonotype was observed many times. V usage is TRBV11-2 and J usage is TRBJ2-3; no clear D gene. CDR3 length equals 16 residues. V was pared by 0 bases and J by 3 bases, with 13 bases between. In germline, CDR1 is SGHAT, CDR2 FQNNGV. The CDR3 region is CASSLDPGPITDTQYF. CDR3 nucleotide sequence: TGTGCCAGCAGCTTAGATCCAGGACCAATTACAGATACGCAGTATTTT.

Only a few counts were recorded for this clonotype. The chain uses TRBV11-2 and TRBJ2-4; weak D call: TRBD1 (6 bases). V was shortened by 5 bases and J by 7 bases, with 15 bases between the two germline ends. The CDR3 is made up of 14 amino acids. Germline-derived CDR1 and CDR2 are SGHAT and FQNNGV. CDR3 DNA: TGTGCCAGCAGCACCCGGACAGTAAGGAACATTCAGTACTTC. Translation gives CASSTRTVRNIQYF.

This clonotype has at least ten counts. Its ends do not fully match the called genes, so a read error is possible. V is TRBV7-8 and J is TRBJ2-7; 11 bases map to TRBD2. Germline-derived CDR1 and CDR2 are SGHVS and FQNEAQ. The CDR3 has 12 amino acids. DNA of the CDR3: TGTGCCAGCAGCCTACTAGCGGGGGTTGAATGGTTC. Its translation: CASSLLAGVEWF. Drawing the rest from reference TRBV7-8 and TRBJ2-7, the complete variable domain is GAGVSQSPRYKVAKRGQDVALRCDPISGHVSLFWYQQALGQGPEFLTYFQNEAQLDKSGLPSDRFFAERPEGSVSTLKIQRTQQEDSAVYLCASSLLAGVEWFGPGTRLTVT.

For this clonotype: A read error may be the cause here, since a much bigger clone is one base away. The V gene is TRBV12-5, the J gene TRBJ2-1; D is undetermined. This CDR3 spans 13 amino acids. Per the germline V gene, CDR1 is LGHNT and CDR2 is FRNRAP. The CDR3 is CACGFLLSNEQFF. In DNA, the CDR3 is TGTGCTTGTGGTTTTCTACTTTCCAATGAGCAGTTCTTC.

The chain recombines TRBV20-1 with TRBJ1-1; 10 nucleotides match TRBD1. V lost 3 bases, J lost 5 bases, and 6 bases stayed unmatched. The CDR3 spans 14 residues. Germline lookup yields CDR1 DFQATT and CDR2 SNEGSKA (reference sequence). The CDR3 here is CSASGDRGRTEAFF. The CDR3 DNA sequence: TGCAGTGCTAGTGGGGACAGGGGAAGGACTGAAGCTTTCTTT.

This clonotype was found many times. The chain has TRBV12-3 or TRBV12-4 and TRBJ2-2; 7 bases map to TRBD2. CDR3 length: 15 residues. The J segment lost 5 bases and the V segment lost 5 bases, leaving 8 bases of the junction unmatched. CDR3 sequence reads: CASSGSGIGTGELFF. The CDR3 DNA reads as TGTGCCAGCAGTGGGAGCGGGATAGGGACCGGGGAGCTGTTTTTT.

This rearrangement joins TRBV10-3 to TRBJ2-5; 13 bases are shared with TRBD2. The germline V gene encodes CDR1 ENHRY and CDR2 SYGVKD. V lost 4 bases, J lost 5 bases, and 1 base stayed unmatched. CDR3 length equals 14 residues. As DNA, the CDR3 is TGTGCCATCAGTGGGACTAGCGGGAGCGAGACCCAGTACTTC. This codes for CAISGTSGSETQYF.

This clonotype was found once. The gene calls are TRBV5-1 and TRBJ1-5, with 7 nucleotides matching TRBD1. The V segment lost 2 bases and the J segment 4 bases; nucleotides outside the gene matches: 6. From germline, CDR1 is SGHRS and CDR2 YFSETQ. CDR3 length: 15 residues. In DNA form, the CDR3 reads TGCGCCAGCAGCTTCGACAGGGCAAGTAATCAGCCCCAGCATTTT. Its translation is CASSFDRASNQPQHF.

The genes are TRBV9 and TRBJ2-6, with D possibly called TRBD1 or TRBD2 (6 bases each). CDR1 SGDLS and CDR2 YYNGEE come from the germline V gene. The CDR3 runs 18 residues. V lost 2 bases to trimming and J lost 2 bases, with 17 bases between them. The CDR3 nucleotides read TGTGCCAGCAGCGTCCCCCGGGACGGGGGCGCTGGGGCCAACGTCCTGACTTTC. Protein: CASSVPRDGGAGANVLTF.

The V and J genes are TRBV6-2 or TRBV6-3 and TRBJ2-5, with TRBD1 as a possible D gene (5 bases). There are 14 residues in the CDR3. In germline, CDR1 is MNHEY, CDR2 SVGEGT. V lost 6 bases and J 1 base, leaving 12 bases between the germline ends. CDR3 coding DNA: TGTGCCAGCAGCCCGACAGCGACCCAAGAGACCCAGTACTTC. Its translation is CASSPTATQETQYF.

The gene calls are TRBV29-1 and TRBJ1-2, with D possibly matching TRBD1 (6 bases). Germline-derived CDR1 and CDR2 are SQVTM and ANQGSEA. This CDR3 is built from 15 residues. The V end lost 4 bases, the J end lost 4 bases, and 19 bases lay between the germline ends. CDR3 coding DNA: TGCAGCGTTGGAGGGACAACTGGGGGTGGCTATGGCTACACCTTC. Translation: CSVGGTTGGGYGYTF.

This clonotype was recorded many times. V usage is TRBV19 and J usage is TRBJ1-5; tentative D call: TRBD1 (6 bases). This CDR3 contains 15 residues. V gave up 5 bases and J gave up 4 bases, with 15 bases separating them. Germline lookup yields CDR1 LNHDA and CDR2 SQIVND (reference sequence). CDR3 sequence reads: CASSPMTGGNQPQHF. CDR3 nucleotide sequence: TGTGCCAGTAGTCCCATGACAGGTGGAAATCAGCCCCAGCATTTT.

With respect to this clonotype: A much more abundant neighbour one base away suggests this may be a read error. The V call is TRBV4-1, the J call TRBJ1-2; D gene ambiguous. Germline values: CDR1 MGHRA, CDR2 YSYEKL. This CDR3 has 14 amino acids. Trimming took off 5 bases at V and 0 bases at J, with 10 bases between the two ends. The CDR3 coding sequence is TGCGCCAGCAGCGCAAGGTCAGCTAACTATGGCTACACCTTC. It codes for CASSARSANYGYTF.

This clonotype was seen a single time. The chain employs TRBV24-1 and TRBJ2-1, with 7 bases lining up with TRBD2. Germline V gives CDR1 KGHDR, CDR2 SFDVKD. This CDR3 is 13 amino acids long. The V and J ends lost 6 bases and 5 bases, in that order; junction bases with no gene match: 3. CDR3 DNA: TGTGCCACCAGTCTAGCGGACAACAATGAGCAGTTCTTC. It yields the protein CATSLADNNEQFF.

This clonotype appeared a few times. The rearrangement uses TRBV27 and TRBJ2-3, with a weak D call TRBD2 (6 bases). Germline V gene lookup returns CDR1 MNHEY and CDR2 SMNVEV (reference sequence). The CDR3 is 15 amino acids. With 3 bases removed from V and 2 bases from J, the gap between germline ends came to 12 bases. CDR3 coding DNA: TGTGCCAGCAGTTTGTCGGGAGCCTACACAGATACGCAGTATTTT. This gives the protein CASSLSGAYTDTQYF.

The CDR3 bases are TGTGCCAGCAGCCAAGCGGGCCAGGGTCGGACTGAAGCTTTCTTT. Translating gives CASSQAGQGRTEAFF. The chain is built from TRBV4-2 and TRBJ1-1; a possible D gene is TRBD1 (5 bases). V lost 1 base to trimming and J lost 5 bases, with 14 bases between them. The CDR3 length is 15 residues. Germline CDR1 and CDR2: LGHNA and YNFKEQ.

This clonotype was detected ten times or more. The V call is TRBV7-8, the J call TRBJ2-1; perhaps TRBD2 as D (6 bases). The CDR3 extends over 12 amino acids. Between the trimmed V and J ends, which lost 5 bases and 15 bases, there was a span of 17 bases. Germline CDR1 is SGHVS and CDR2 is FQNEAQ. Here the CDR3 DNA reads TGTGCCAGCAGCCACCCACGGCGGGGTTCGTTCTTC. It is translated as CASSHPRRGSFF.

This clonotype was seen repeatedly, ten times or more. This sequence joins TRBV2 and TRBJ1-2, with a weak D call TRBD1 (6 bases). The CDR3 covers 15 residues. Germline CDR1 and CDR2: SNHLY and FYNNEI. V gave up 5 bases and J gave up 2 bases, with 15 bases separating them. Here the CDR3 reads CASSKTTGTNYGYTF. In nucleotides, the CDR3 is TGTGCCAGCAGTAAAACGACAGGAACAAACTATGGCTACACCTTC.

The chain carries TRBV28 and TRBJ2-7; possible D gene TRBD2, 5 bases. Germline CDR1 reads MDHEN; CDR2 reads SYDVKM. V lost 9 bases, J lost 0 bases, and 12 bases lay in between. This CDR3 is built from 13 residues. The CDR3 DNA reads TGTGCCAGTATTACTAGTGACTCCTACGAGCAGTACTTC. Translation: CASITSDSYEQYF.

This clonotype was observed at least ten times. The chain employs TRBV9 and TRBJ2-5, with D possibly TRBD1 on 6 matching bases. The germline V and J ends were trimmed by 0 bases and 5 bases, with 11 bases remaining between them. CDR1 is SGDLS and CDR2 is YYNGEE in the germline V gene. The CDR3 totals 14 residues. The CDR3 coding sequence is TGTGCCAGCAGCGTAGGGGCAGGACAGGAGACCCAGTACTTC. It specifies CASSVGAGQETQYF.

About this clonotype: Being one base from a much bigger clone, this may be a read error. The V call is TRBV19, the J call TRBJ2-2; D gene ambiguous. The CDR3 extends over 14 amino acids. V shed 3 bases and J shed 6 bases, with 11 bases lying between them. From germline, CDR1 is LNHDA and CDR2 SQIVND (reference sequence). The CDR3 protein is CASSIGRFAGELFF. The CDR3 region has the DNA TGTGCCAGTAGTATTGGACGGTTCGCCGGGGAGCTGTTTTTT.

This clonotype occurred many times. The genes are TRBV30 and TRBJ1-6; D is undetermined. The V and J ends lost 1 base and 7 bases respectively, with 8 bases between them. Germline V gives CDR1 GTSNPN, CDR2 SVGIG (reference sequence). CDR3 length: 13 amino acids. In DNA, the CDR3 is TGTGCCTGGAGTGCCTTAGGAAATTCACCCCTCCACTTT. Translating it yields CAWSALGNSPLHF.